This entry is about one T cell receptor beta chain. Its matching antigen is unknown. Germline CDR1 and CDR2: SQVTM and ANQGSEA. Trimming took off 3 bases at V and 5 bases at J, with 10 bases between the two ends. This CDR3 spans 13 amino acids. This sample stems from a study of CD8+ T cells in alopecia areata. The study team obtained lesional scalp punch biopsies and peripheral blood from alopecia areata patients. Cell sorting on a FACSAria was used to separate CD4+ and CD8+ T cells from the PBMCs. Overall study findings and caveats: Compared with normal scalp, lesional scalp had higher clonality and more expanded CD8+ clones. With patients, TCR sharing proved less clear than in mice, a difference possibly related to HLA.

RNA extraction and reverse transcription yielded cDNA as sequencing template. Assay: immunoSEQ multiplex PCR; the TCRdb copy retains only in-frame clones and omits some. The sample has over 200,000 clones, around 62% seen once. The source is a human donor with alopecia areata. The material sequenced was CD4+ T cells sorted from blood, taken at week 0. The rearrangement joins TRBV29-1 to TRBJ2-2; D gene ambiguous. The CDR3 nucleotides read TGCAGCGTTGACGTGGGGTGGACCGGGGAGCTGTTTTTT. Protein: CSVDVGWTGELFF.